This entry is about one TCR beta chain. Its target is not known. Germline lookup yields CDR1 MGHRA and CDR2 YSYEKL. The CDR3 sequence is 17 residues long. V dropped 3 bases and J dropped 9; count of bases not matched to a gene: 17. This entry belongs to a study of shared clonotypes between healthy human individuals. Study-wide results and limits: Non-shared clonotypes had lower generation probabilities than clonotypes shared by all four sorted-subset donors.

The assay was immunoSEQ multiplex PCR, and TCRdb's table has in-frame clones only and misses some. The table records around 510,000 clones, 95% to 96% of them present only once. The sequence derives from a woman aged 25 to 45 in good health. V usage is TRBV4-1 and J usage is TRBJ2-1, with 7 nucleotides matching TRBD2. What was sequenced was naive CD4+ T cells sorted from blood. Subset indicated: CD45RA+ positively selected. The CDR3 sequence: CASSHGADGRAVSEQFF. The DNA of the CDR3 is TGCGCCAGCAGCCACGGCGCGGATGGGAGGGCCGTTAGTGAGCAGTTCTTC.